A single sample is the source of the 19 T cell receptor beta chains below, sequenced in a study of T cells in Graves' hyperthyroidism and ophthalmopathy. RNA transcripts provided the source from which TCR beta CDR3 regions were amplified. With the HTBI primer set, the TCR CDR3 went through a first round of RT-PCR. In TCRdb, the multiplex PCR reads were re-called with MiXCR into one record per CDR3 protein. This sample carries around 520,000 distinct CDR3 sequences, roughly a quarter of them seen once, and the ten largest clones take roughly 12%. The sequenced sample consisted of blood. The receptors originated from a woman aged 25 to 39 with Graves' ophthalmopathy.

This rearrangement joins TRBV28 to TRBJ1-2; D is possibly TRBD1 (5 bases). The V end was cut by 1 base, the J end by 0 bases, with 9 bases between. The CDR3 runs 15 residues. Per the germline V gene, CDR1 is MDHEN and CDR2 is SYDVKM. The CDR3 is CASSLFKGTNYGYTF. In DNA form, the CDR3 reads TGTGCCAGCAGTTTATTTAAGGGGACTAACTATGGCTACACCTTC.

This clonotype was observed at least ten times. The chain couples TRBV2 to TRBJ2-5, with D hard to call. The V end lost 7 bases, the J end lost 2 bases, and 11 bases lay between the germline ends. The CDR3 contains 13 residues. Looked up from germline, CDR1 is SNHLY and CDR2 is FYNNEI. The CDR3 protein is CASMRLGQETQYF. DNA of the CDR3: TGTGCCAGCATGCGGCTTGGGCAAGAGACCCAGTACTTC.

This clonotype was observed once. This may be a read error, as it is one base from a much larger clone. The chain combines TRBV6-5 with TRBJ1-2; 8 bases match TRBD1. V lost 4 bases and J lost 8; bases outside the gene matches: 9. The length of the CDR3 is 14 residues. Germline lookup yields CDR1 MNHEY and CDR2 SVGAGI. The DNA for the CDR3 is TGTGCCAGCAGTTGCTCACAGGGGGTGAGAGGCTACACCTTC. Translated: CASSCSQGVRGYTF.

This rearrangement joins TRBV20-1 to TRBJ2-7; 9 bases align to TRBD2. This CDR3 has 14 residues. CDR1 and CDR2 from the germline V gene are DFQATT and SNEGSKA (reference sequence). J gave up 3 bases and V 2 bases, and 5 bases lay outside the gene matches. In nucleotides, the CDR3 is TGCAGTGCTAGAAGGGCTAGCGGGAACTACGAGCAGTACTTC. This translates into CSARRASGNYEQYF.

The V gene is TRBV6-2 or TRBV6-3, the J gene TRBJ2-7; D is unresolved. CDR1 is MNHEY and CDR2 is SVGEGT in the germline V gene. Trimming removed 8 bases at V and 5 bases at J, with 13 bases between. CDR3 size: 12 residues. CDR3 protein: CASGEQINEQYF. The DNA for the CDR3 is TGTGCCAGCGGGGAACAGATCAACGAGCAGTACTTC.

This clonotype has a count of ten or more. This chain connects TRBV28 to TRBJ2-7; possibly TRBD1 for D (6 bases). Germline CDR1 is MDHEN and CDR2 is SYDVKM. Trimming stripped 6 bases from V and 4 bases from J, with 16 bases between. The CDR3 runs to 14 residues. The CDR3 loop reads CASRYPEQGYEQYF. CDR3 DNA sequence: TGTGCCAGCAGGTACCCTGAACAGGGTTACGAGCAGTACTTC.

This clonotype was seen repeatedly, ten times or more. V usage is TRBV29-1 and J usage is TRBJ1-2, with a tentative D call TRBD1 (5 bases). CDR1 and CDR2 from the germline V gene are SQVTM and ANQGSEA. Trimming removed 0 bases at V and 4 bases at J, with 12 bases between. CDR3 length equals 14 residues. The CDR3 spells CSVEDPDSPYGYTF. Written as DNA, the CDR3 is TGCAGCGTTGAAGACCCCGACAGCCCCTATGGCTACACCTTC.

This chain connects TRBV6-2 or TRBV6-3 to TRBJ2-2; TRBD1 might be the D (7 bases). This CDR3 has 17 amino acids. The germline CDR1 and CDR2 sequences are MNHEY and SVGEGT. The V gene lost 1 base and the J gene lost 0 bases, with 12 bases spanning the gap. CDR3 in DNA: TGTGCCAGCAGTTACTACAGGGGACTCTCGAACACCGGGGAGCTGTTTTTT. It yields the protein CASSYYRGLSNTGELFF.

This clonotype has a count of ten or more. Being one base from a much bigger clone, this may be a read error. V gene TRBV6-1 combines with J gene TRBJ2-2; D unresolved. The CDR3 has 15 amino acids. Germline V gives CDR1 MNHNS, CDR2 SASEGT. V was pared by 6 bases and J by 1 base, with 12 bases between. The CDR3 DNA sequence: TGTGCCAGCAGAGATTTAGCAGAGAACACCGGGGAGCTGTTTTTT. Protein product: CASRDLAENTGELFF.

CDR3 in DNA: TGCGCCAGCCACGCCGACGGTTCCTACGAGCAGTACTTC. Amino acid sequence: CASHADGSYEQYF. The chain has TRBV5-1 and TRBJ2-7; D remains unclear. Deletions cut 7 bases from V and 1 base from J, with 12 bases between. Germline V lookup: CDR1 SGHRS, CDR2 YFSETQ. This CDR3 contains 13 residues.

The count of this clonotype is one. The chain uses TRBV6-5 and TRBJ2-5; 9 bases line up with TRBD2. Germline V gene lookup returns CDR1 MNHEY and CDR2 SVGAGI. The CDR3 totals 17 residues. The junction had 7 bases not matched to a gene; V was cut back by 0 bases and J by 2 bases. CDR3 in DNA: TGTGCCAGCAGTTACTCGAGGCCTAGCGGGGATCAAGAGACCCAGTACTTC. Residues: CASSYSRPSGDQETQYF.

This clonotype was recorded many times. The genes are TRBV3-1 and TRBJ1-1, with no clear D. Germline CDR1 and CDR2: LGHDT and YNNKEL (reference sequence). Trimming stripped 0 bases from V and 3 bases from J, with 11 bases between. The CDR3 contains 15 residues. The chain's CDR3 is CASSQDSGWDTEAFF. The CDR3 bases are TGTGCCAGCAGCCAAGATAGCGGATGGGACACTGAAGCTTTCTTT.

This clonotype was picked up many times. The J gene is TRBJ1-5, the V gene TRBV28; possibly TRBD1 for D (6 bases). CDR1 and CDR2 from the germline V gene are MDHEN and SYDVKM. The CDR3 runs to 14 residues. V was trimmed by 9 bases and J by 6 bases, leaving 18 bases between them. DNA of the CDR3: TGTGCCAGTAGCCCCCGGGGGGGCTCTCAGCCCCAGCATTTT. This translates into CASSPRGGSQPQHF.

This clonotype was seen repeatedly, ten times or more. The gene calls are TRBV6-5 and TRBJ1-1, with unresolved D. The germline gives CDR1 MNHEY, CDR2 SVGAGI. CDR3 length: 15 residues. Trimming left V 2 bases short and J 1 base short, with 11 bases between. The CDR3 here is CASSYGGSQNTEAFF. The CDR3 DNA follows: TGTGCCAGCAGTTACGGCGGCAGCCAGAACACTGAAGCTTTCTTT.

This clonotype was seen at least ten times. The chain joins TRBV19 to TRBJ2-7, with D uncertain. From germline, CDR1 is LNHDA and CDR2 SQIVND (reference sequence). The CDR3 length is 13 residues. The V gene lost 2 bases and the J gene lost 5 bases, with 10 bases spanning the gap. In nucleotides, the CDR3 is TGTGCCAGTAGTATAAGCCTTAATGACGAGCAGTACTTC. It encodes CASSISLNDEQYF.

This clonotype was picked up many times. The chain couples TRBV27 to TRBJ1-6; D uncertain. The CDR3 runs 12 residues. V shed 4 bases and J shed 8 bases, with 6 bases lying between them. From germline, CDR1 is MNHEY and CDR2 SMNVEV (reference sequence). The CDR3 loop reads CASSYKDSPLHF. The CDR3 coding sequence is TGTGCCAGCAGTTATAAGGATTCACCCCTCCACTTT.

There are many counts of this clonotype. The V and J genes are TRBV12-3 or TRBV12-4 and TRBJ2-6; TRBD1 is a possible D gene (5 bases). This CDR3 spans 15 amino acids. The ends were cut back, 6 bases at V and 1 base at J, with 10 bases in the middle. CDR3 nucleotides: TGTGCCAGCAGACCTGACAGATCTGGGGCCAACGTCCTGACTTTC. Its protein is CASRPDRSGANVLTF.

In this sample, this clonotype turned up many times. V is TRBV7-2 and J is TRBJ2-5; 10 bases line up with TRBD2. Germline-derived CDR1 and CDR2 are SGHTA and FQGNSA. The CDR3 contains 15 residues. The J segment lost 5 bases and the V segment lost 2 bases, leaving 5 bases of the junction unmatched. CDR3 DNA: TGTGCCAGCAGCTTAAGCGGGGGGGCCCGTGAGACCCAGTACTTC. Its protein is CASSLSGGARETQYF.

This clonotype was seen repeatedly, ten times or more. The J gene is TRBJ2-5, the V gene TRBV30; 7 nucleotides match TRBD2. The junction had 7 bases not matched to a gene; V was cut back by 2 bases and J by 4 bases. The CDR3 consists of 14 residues. CDR1 and CDR2 from the germline V gene are GTSNPN and SVGIG (reference sequence). In DNA form, the CDR3 reads TGTGCCTGGAGTTACTCGGGGGGAAGAGAGACCCAGTACTTC. Translation: CAWSYSGGRETQYF. Based on the CDR3 plus reference TRBV30 and TRBJ2-5, the full variable domain is SQTIHQWPATLVQPVGSPLSLECTVEGTSNPNLYWYRQAAGRGLQLLFYSVGIGQISSEVPQNLSASRPQDRQFILSSKKLLLSDSGFYLCAWSYSGGRETQYFGPGTRLLVL.